Listed below are T cell receptor beta chains from one sample, sequenced in a study of blood T cell repertoires in COVID-19. The data were produced by immunoSEQ multiplex PCR, yet TCRdb's version contains in-frame clones alone and is incomplete. This table has approximately 100,000 clones, roughly 87% appearing once. Sequencing was performed on peripheral blood. The receptors come from a man in his forties or fifties in a cohort sampled during active COVID-19. The CDR3 runs from the conserved cysteine through the conserved F or W. D genes are given only for firm matches. Clone size is given for some rows only: seen once, a few or many times, or a class if the clone is expanded.

CASRRMMGNTIYF	TGTGCCAGCAGGAGAATGATGGGAAACACCATATATTTT	TRBV6-6	TRBJ1-3	NA	NA
CASVLAGTQYF	TGTGCCAGTGTACTAGCGGGGACGCAGTATTTT	TRBV2	TRBJ2-3	NA	TRBD2
CASSSTSGGAGGELFF	TGTGCCAGCAGCTCGACTAGCGGGGGGGCCGGCGGGGAGCTGTTTTTT	TRBV5-6	TRBJ2-2	once	TRBD2
CSVGAATNEKLFF	TGCAGCGTTGGGGCAGCAACTAATGAAAAACTGTTTTTT	TRBV29-1	TRBJ1-4	NA	NA
CASSPPTGSGSEQYF	TGTGCCAGCTCACCACCCACAGGGTCCGGGTCCGAGCAGTACTTC	TRBV18	TRBJ2-7	NA	NA
CASSDAGTGNRGYTF	TGCGCCAGCAGCGACGCCGGGACAGGGAATAGGGGCTACACCTTC	TRBV10-2	TRBJ1-2	NA	TRBD1
CSVGTGGTDTQYF	TGCAGCGTTGGGACAGGAGGGACAGATACGCAGTATTTT	TRBV29-1	TRBJ2-3	NA	NA
CATSRDPPRPGQGAAKNIQYF	TGTGCCACCAGCAGAGATCCCCCCCGTCCCGGACAGGGGGCTGCCAAAAACATTCAGTACTTC	TRBV15	TRBJ2-4	NA	TRBD1
CASSLGDGGVYEQYF	TGCGCCAGCAGCTTGGGGGACGGGGGAGTCTACGAGCAGTACTTC	TRBV5-1	TRBJ2-7	few	NA
CASSYLAGEAYEQYF	TGTGCCAGCAGTTACCTTGCCGGGGAGGCCTACGAGCAGTACTTC	TRBV6-2/TRBV6-3	TRBJ2-7	NA	NA
CASSLGTSQETQYF	TGCGCCAGCAGCTTGGGGACTAGCCAAGAGACCCAGTACTTC	TRBV5-1	TRBJ2-5	NA	TRBD2